This T cell receptor (gamma chain) was profiled in a study of in vitro expanded adult blood gammadelta T cells (dated by TCRdb to about 2020). Context from the whole study: Among T cells, the purity of sorted Vgamma9Vdelta2 cells was between 94.4% and 100%. The study compared the TCR repertoire of Vgamma9Vdelta2 T cells expanded in vitro with a mistletoe-extract drug against those expanded with HMBPP or zoledronate. Each donor's cells were separately stimulated with HMBPP, zoledronate or AbnobaViscum P, and TRG and TRD CDR3 repertoires were sequenced for every condition. A few subjects were included in the TCR repertoire analysis.

This sample's treatment or condition label indicates: microbial phosphoantigen (E)-4-hydroxy-3-methyl-but-2-enyl pyrophosphate, about 10 nM. After expansion, live CD3+ TCRgammadelta+ Vgamma9+ Vdelta2+ T cells were FACS-sorted on a FACS Aria III. PBMC were pulsed for one day with roughly 9.7 nM HMBPP, then washed three times before expansion. The cultures were expanded for about 2 weeks, and IL-2 was added again every 3 to 4 days. Following the one-day stimulant pulse, the cells were washed three times and then grown in medium with 90 to 100 U/mL IL-2. Before culture, peripheral blood mononuclear cells were isolated using Lymphoprep gradient centrifugation and then cryopreserved in liquid nitrogen. CDR1 and CDR2 were assigned from the germline V gene (reference sequence) as GITISATS and ISYDGTV. Trimming leaves V shorter by 4 bases and J shorter by 4 bases, with the junction holding 4 bases beyond the gene matches. There are 16 amino acids in the CDR3, from cysteine to phenylalanine inclusive. CDR3 DNA is the only sequence kept; it has 48 bases, read in frame from the first base.

This clone turned up a few times. Which antigen it targets is not known. Per-base quality was not reported, and no clone a single base away is much larger than it. Preparation of the library involved 5' RACE. For each sample, the RNeasy Micro Kit was used to extract RNA from 8,000 to 10,000 sorted cells. Libraries were built by template-switch reverse transcription followed by PCR amplification of the CDR3gamma and CDR3delta regions. Sequencing of the amplicons was done on an Illumina MiSeq with the V2 300 kit, which yielded 150 bp paired-end reads. Concerning the study's data processing: FastQC version 0.11.8 was used to check read quality. Using MiXCR version 3.0.3, reads were aligned to GenBank TRG or TRD reference genes to build the CDR3 sequences. MiXCR ran with default parameters, except that TRDD assembly used 3 instead of 5 consecutive nucleotides. VDJtools version 1.2.1 with default settings was used for repertoire analyses, including normalized Shannon-Wiener diversity, clonotype tracking and multidimensional scaling. Out-of-frame CDR3 sequences and those containing stop codons were excluded from analysis. TCRdb recomputed clones from the public reads with CATT; identical DNA rows were then combined. The V and J calls here are based on TCRdb, not the publication. This sample is represented by more than 150 gamma-chain clones; roughly 23% of them were singletons. Roughly 27% of the sample goes to the ten largest clones.

On the study overall, not on this receptor specifically: CDR3 length, diversity and J usage of AbnobaViscum P-expanded Vgamma9Vdelta2 repertoires were found to be similar to those of HMBPP- and zoledronate-expanded repertoires, which suggested a polyclonal response. All repertoires came from in vitro expanded cultures of cells from healthy donors, not from patients treated with mistletoe. Most of the top TRGV9 CDR3 clonotypes were public, as they were shared across donors and across all three stimulation conditions. Each donor had a private TRDV2 repertoire shared between treatments, and in multidimensional scaling the TRD repertoires clustered by subject rather than by stimulant.

Here the chain combines TRGV9 and TRGJP. The J gene, not given by TCRdb, was assigned here from a germline match of the nucleotide sequence. The material was gamma-delta T cells from peripheral blood expanded in culture, obtained from an in vitro culture stimulated with HMBPP. This clonotype originated in an adult in good health. This receptor carries the CDR3 CALWDPQELGKKIKVF. The nucleotide sequence is TGTGCCTTGTGGGATCCTCAAGAGTTGGGCAAAAAAATCAAGGTATTT.